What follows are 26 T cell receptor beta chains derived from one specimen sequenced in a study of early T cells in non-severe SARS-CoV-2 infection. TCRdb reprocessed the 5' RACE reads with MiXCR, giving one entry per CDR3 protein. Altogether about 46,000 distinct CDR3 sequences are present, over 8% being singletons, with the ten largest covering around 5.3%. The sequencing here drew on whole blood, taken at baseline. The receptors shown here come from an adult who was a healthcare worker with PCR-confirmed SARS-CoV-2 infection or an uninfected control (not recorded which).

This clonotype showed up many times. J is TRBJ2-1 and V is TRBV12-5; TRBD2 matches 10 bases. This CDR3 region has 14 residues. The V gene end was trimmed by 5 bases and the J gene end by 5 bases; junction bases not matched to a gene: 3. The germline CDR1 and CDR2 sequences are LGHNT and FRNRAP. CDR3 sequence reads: CASGGLAENNEQFF. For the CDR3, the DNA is TGTGCTAGTGGTGGACTAGCGGAGAACAATGAGCAGTTCTTC.

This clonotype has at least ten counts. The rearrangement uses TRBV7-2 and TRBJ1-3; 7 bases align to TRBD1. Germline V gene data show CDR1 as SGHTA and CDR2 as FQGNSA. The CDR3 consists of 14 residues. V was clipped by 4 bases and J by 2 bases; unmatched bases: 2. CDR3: CASSSGTAGNTIYF. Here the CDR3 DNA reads TGTGCCAGCAGCTCCGGGACAGCTGGAAACACCATATATTTT.

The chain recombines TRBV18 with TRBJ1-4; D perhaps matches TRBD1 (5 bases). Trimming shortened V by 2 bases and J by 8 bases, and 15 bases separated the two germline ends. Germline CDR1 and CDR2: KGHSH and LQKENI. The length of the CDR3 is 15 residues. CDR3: CASSPRARVEEKLFF. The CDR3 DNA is TGTGCCAGCTCACCAAGGGCCAGGGTGGAAGAAAAACTGTTTTTT.

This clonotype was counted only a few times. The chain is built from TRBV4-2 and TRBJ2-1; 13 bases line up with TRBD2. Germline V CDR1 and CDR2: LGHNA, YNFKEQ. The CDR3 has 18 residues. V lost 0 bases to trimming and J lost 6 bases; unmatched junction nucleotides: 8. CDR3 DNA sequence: TGTGCCAGCAGCCAAGATAGTACGGGACTAGCGGGGATCAATGAGCAGTTCTTC. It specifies CASSQDSTGLAGINEQFF.

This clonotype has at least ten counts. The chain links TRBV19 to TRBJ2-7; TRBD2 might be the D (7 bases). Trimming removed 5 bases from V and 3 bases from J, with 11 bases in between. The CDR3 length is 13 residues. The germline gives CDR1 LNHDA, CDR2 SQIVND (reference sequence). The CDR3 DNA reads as TGTGCCAGTAGTCGCGGGGGCGACTACGAGCAGTACTTC. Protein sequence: CASSRGGDYEQYF.

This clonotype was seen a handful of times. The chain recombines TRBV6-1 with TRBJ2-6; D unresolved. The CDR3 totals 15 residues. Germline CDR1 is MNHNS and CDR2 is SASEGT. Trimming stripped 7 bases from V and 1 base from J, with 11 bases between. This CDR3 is CASTNRASGANVLTF. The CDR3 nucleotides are TGTGCCAGCACTAATCGTGCTTCTGGGGCCAACGTCCTGACTTTC.

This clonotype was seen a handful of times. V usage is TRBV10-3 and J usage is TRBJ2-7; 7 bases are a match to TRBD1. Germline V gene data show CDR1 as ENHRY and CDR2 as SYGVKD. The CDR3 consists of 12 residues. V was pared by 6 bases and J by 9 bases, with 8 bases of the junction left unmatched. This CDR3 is CAISGTDWGQYF. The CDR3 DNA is TGTGCCATCAGCGGGACAGACTGGGGGCAGTACTTC.

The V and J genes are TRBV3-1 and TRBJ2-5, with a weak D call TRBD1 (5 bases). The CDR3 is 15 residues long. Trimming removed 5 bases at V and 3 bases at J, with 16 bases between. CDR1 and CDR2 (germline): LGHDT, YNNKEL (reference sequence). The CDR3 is CASSNSWGDEETQYF. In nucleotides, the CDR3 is TGTGCCAGCAGCAACTCTTGGGGCGACGAAGAGACCCAGTACTTC.

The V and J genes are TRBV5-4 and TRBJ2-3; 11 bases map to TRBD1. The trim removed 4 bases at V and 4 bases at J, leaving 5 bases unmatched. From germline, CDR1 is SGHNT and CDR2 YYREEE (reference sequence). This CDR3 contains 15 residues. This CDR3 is CASSQGTGGADTQYF. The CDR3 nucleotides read TGTGCCAGCAGCCAAGGGACAGGGGGAGCAGATACGCAGTATTTT.

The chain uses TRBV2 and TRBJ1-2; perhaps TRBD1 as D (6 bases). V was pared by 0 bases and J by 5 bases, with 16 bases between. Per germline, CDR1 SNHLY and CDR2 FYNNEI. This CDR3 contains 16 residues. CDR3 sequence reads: CASSEALLGAGYGYTF. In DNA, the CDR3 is TGTGCCAGCAGTGAAGCGCTTCTGGGGGCTGGGTATGGCTACACCTTC.

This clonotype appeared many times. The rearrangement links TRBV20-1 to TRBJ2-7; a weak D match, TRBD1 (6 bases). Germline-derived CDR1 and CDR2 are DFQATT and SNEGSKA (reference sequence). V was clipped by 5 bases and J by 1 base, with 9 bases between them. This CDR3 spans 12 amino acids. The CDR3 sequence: CSAQQGSYEQYF. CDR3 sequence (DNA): TGCAGTGCTCAACAGGGATCCTACGAGCAGTACTTC.

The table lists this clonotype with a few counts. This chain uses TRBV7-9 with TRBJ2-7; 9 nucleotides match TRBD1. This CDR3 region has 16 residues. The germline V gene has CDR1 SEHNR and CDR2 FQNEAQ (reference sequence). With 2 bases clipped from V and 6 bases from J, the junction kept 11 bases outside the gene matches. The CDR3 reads CASSLSGTGKSGEQYF. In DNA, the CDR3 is TGTGCCAGCAGCTTATCAGGGACAGGGAAATCGGGCGAGCAGTACTTC.

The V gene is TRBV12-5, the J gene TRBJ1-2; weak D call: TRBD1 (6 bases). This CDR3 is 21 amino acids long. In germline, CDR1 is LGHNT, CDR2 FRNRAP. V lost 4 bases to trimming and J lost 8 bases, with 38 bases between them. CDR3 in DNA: TGTGCTAGTGGTTCCGGGACACTACCAAGAGCCCCTATTTTCCGAGATGAGGGCTACACCTTC. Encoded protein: CASGSGTLPRAPIFRDEGYTF. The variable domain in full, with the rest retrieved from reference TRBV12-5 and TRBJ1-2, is DARVTQTPRHKVTEMGQEVTMRCQPILGHNTVFWYRQTMMQGLELLAYFRNRAPLDDSGMPKDRFSAEMPDATLATLKIQPSEPRDSAVYFCASGSGTLPRAPIFRDEGYTFGSGTRLTVV.

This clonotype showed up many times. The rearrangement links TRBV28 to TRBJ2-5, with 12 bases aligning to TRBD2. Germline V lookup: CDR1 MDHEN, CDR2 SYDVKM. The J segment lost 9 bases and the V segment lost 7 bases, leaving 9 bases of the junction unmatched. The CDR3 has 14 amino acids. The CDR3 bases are TGTGCCAGCACCATGGGACTAGCGGGTCGGGCCCAGTACTTC. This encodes CASTMGLAGRAQYF.

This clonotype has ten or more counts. CDR3 sequence: CASSKGSDTGELFF. CDR3 coding DNA: TGTGCCAGCTCCAAAGGCTCGGACACCGGGGAGCTGTTTTTT. This chain uses TRBV6-4 with TRBJ2-2; D not certain. This CDR3 is 14 amino acids long. CDR1 is MRHNA, CDR2 SNTAGT, per germline. The V gene lost 8 bases and the J gene lost 3 bases, with 13 bases spanning the gap.

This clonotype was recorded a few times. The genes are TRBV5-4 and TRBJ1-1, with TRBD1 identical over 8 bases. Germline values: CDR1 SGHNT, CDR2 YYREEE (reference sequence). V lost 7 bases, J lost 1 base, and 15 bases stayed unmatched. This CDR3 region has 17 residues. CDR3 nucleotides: TGTGCCAGCGCAAGAGAGCCAGGGGGCTTCCAGAACACTGAAGCTTTCTTT. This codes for CASAREPGGFQNTEAFF.

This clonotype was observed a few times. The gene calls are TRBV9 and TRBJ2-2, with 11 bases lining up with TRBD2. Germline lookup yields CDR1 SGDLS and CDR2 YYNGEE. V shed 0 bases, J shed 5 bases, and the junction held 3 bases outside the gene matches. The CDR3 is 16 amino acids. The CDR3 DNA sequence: TGTGCCAGCAGCGTAGAGGGACTAGCGGTTACCGGGGAGCTGTTTTTT. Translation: CASSVEGLAVTGELFF.

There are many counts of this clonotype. The CDR3 DNA is TGTGCCAGCAGTATGACAGGAGGCACTAACACTGAAGCTTTCTTT. Its translation: CASSMTGGTNTEAFF. This rearrangement joins TRBV12-3 or TRBV12-4 to TRBJ1-1; tentative D call: TRBD1 (6 bases). V lost 5 bases to trimming and J lost 2 bases, with 15 bases between them. The CDR3 totals 15 residues.

CDR3 DNA sequence: TGTGCCAGCAGTTCCGGCACAGCCACCGGGGAGCTGTTTTTT. This codes for CASSSGTATGELFF. This chain joins TRBV28 and TRBJ2-2, with D hard to call. This CDR3 has 14 amino acids. The V and J ends lost 4 bases and 4 bases respectively, with 10 bases between them. The germline gives CDR1 MDHEN, CDR2 SYDVKM.

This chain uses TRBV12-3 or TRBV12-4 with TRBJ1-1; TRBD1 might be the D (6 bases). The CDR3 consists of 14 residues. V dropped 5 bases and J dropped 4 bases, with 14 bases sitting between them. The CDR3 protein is CASSAGQPGTEAFF. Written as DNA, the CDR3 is TGTGCCAGCAGTGCGGGACAACCCGGCACTGAAGCTTTCTTT.

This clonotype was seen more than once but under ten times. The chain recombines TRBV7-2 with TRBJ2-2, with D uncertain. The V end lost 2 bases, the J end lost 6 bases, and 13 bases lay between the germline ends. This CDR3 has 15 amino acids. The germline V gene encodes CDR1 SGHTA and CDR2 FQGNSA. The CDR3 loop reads CASSLMDGMAGELFF. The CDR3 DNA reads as TGTGCCAGCAGCTTAATGGACGGTATGGCCGGGGAGCTGTTTTTT. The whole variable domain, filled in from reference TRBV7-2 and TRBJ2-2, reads GAGVSQSPSNKVTEKGKDVELRCDPISGHTALYWYRQSLGQGLEFLIYFQGNSAPDKSGLPSDRFSAERTGGSVSTLTIQRTQQEDSAVYLCASSLMDGMAGELFFGEGSRLTVL.

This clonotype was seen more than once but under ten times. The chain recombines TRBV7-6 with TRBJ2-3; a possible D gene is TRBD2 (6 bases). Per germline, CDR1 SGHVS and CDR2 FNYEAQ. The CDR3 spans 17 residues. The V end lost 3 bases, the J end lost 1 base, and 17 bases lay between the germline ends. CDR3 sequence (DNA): TGTGCCAGCAGCTTGAGACCTCCGGGAGTTGGCACAGATACGCAGTATTTT. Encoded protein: CASSLRPPGVGTDTQYF.

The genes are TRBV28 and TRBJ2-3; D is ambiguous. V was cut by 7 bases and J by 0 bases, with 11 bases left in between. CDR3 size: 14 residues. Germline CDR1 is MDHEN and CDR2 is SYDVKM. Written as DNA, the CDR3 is TGTGCCAGCAAAGGAGTTTCTAGCACAGATACGCAGTATTTT. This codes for CASKGVSSTDTQYF. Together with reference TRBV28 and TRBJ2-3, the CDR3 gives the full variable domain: DVKVTQSSRYLVKRTGEKVFLECVQDMDHENMFWYRQDPGLGLRLIYFSYDVKMKEKGDIPEGYSVSREKKERFSLILESASTNQTSMYLCASKGVSSTDTQYFGPGTRLTVL.

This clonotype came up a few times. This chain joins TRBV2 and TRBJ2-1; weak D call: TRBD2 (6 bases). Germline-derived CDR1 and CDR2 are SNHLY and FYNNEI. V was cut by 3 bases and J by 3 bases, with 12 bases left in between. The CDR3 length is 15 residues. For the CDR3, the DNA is TGTGCCAGCAGTGAGGGGGGATCTCTCTACAATGAGCAGTTCTTC. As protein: CASSEGGSLYNEQFF.

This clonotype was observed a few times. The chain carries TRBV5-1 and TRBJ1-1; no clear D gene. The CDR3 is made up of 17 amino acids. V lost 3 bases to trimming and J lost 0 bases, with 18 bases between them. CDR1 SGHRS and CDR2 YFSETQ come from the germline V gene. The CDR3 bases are TGCGCCAGCAGCTCACCTGGCCAGTCTACGATGAACACTGAAGCTTTCTTT. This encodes CASSSPGQSTMNTEAFF.

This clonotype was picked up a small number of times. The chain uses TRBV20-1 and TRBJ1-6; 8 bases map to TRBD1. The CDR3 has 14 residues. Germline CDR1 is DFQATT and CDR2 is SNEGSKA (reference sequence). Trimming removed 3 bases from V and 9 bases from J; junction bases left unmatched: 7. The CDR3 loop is CSARYQGASSPLHF. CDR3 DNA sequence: TGCAGTGCTAGGTACCAGGGGGCAAGTTCACCCCTCCACTTT.